This T cell receptor (beta chain) originates from a study of CD8 T cells in ankylosing spondylitis. The CDR3 is 15 amino acids. The V segment lost 3 bases and the J segment 7 bases; nucleotides outside the gene matches: 8. CDR1 ENHRY and CDR2 SYGVKD come from the germline V gene. This clonotype came up many times. Its antigen is unidentified. Findings and limits, study-wide: Disease-linked clones proved CD8+ and comparatively uncommon in peripheral blood. From matched ankylosing spondylitis synovial fluid, disease-linked clones were reportedly recovered at significantly enriched levels. Seemingly distinctive of ankylosing spondylitis blood was a TCR beta motif formed by eight highly homologous variants.

The authors made TCR beta libraries by quantitative 5'-RACE with molecular barcodes. TCRdb re-called the 5' RACE reads through MiXCR, storing one row per CDR3 protein. The sample includes some 250,000 distinct CDR3 sequences, roughly 10% of them seen just once. The sequenced sample was blood, either unsorted or a sorted T cell fraction (not recorded which). The origin of this receptor is a male donor with ankylosing spondylitis or in good health (not recorded which). V and J are TRBV10-3 and TRBJ2-2; TRBD2 aligns across 7 bases. The CDR3 region is CAISDPAGEVGELFF. For the CDR3, the DNA is TGTGCCATCAGTGACCCCGCGGGGGAGGTCGGGGAGCTGTTTTTT.